One and the same sample provided the 26 T cell receptor beta chains below, sequenced in a study of blood T cell repertoires in COVID-19. Sequencing used immunoSEQ multiplex PCR; TCRdb keeps in-frame clones, though not all of them. Among some 200,000 clones listed, roughly 82% were seen once. Sequencing was carried out using PBMCs or T cells enriched from blood (not recorded which). Receptors were obtained from a man between 35 and 55 years old who had recovered from COVID-19.

The chain couples TRBV5-8 to TRBJ1-5; 8 nucleotides align to TRBD1. J was trimmed by 1 base and V by 4 bases; bases with no gene match: 10. CDR3 length equals 17 residues. From germline, CDR1 is SGHTS and CDR2 YDEGEE. The CDR3: CASSRRGQGRSNQPQHF. The CDR3 DNA follows: TGTGCCAGCAGCCGCCGAGGACAGGGCCGAAGCAATCAGCCCCAGCATTTT.

V is TRBV7-2 and J is TRBJ1-1; unclear D gene. The CDR3 covers 14 residues. Germline V lookup: CDR1 SGHTA, CDR2 FQGNSA. V dropped 2 bases and J dropped 1 base, with 8 bases sitting between them. The CDR3 spells CASSLSRWNTEAFF. The CDR3 nucleotides read TGTGCCAGCAGCTTAAGTCGGTGGAACACTGAAGCTTTCTTT.

This chain uses TRBV5-1 with TRBJ1-2; perhaps TRBD1 as D (6 bases). Germline CDR1 is SGHRS and CDR2 is YFSETQ. Trimming removed 4 bases from V and 3 bases from J, with 10 bases in between. There are 13 residues in the CDR3. Here the CDR3 reads CASSPQGYYGYTF. CDR3 nucleotides: TGCGCCAGCAGCCCACAGGGTTACTATGGCTACACCTTC.

DNA for the CDR3: TGTGCCAGCAGTCGGGGGGCAGATACGCAGTATTTT. Encoded protein: CASSRGADTQYF. The chain employs TRBV7-9 and TRBJ2-3; 7 positions agree with TRBD2. V was clipped by 6 bases and J by 4 bases; unmatched bases: 1. This CDR3 region has 12 residues. Germline assignment: CDR1 SEHNR and CDR2 FQNEAQ (reference sequence).

The chain uses TRBV28 and TRBJ2-7, with 7 bases that match TRBD2. Germline V gene sequence: CDR1 MDHEN, CDR2 SYDVKM. This CDR3 contains 13 residues. V shed 10 bases and J 2 bases; nucleotides not matched to a gene: 8. The CDR3 DNA is TGTGCCACTAGGGACTACCCCACCTACGAGCAGTACTTC. Amino acid sequence: CATRDYPTYEQYF.

This rearrangement joins TRBV10-3 to TRBJ2-1; the D gene is possibly TRBD2 (6 bases). The CDR3 runs to 14 residues. Trimming removed 6 bases at V and 6 bases at J, with 15 bases between. Germline V gives CDR1 ENHRY, CDR2 SYGVKD. In DNA form, the CDR3 reads TGTGCCATCAGCCCCGGAGGGACCCTCAATGAGCAGTTCTTC. As protein: CAISPGGTLNEQFF.

The V gene is TRBV7-9, the J gene TRBJ2-7; 9 bases align to TRBD1. The junction had 10 bases not matched to a gene; V was cut back by 5 bases and J by 2 bases. This CDR3 is 16 amino acids long. Germline V gene lookup returns CDR1 SEHNR and CDR2 FQNEAQ (reference sequence). The CDR3 here is CASSALGRDRAYEQYF. CDR3 DNA sequence: TGTGCCAGCAGCGCCCTTGGGAGGGACAGGGCCTACGAGCAGTACTTC.

The chain has TRBV3-1 (or the pseudogene TRBV3-2) and TRBJ2-7; D is possibly TRBD1 (5 bases). Trimming took off 0 bases at V and 2 bases at J, with 20 bases between the two ends. The germline V gene has CDR1 LGHDT and CDR2 YNNKEL (reference sequence). The CDR3 is 18 residues long. CDR3 coding DNA: TGTGCCAGCAGCCAAGATATAGTACGGTTGGACATTACCTACGAGCAGTACTTC. Its translation is CASSQDIVRLDITYEQYF.

The V call is TRBV5-6, the J call TRBJ1-1, with D tentatively TRBD1 (5 bases). The V end was cut by 5 bases, the J end by 3 bases, with 14 bases between. Germline-derived CDR1 and CDR2 are SGHDT and YYEEEE. The CDR3 totals 14 residues. CDR3: CASRSDSLDTEAFF. The CDR3 nucleotides read TGTGCCAGCAGAAGCGACAGCCTCGACACTGAAGCTTTCTTT.

The sample holds one count of this clone. The chain is built from TRBV19 and TRBJ2-2, with 8 bases aligning to TRBD2. The germline V gene encodes CDR1 LNHDA and CDR2 SQIVND (reference sequence). This CDR3 is 20 amino acids long. Losses at the gene ends were 5 bases for V and 3 bases for J; bases not matched to a gene: 20. The CDR3 coding sequence is TGTGCCAGTAGTCTACGTGGTAACAGATGGCGGGAGGTCGACACCGGGGAGCTGTTTTTT. Translated: CASSLRGNRWREVDTGELFF.

V gene TRBV5-1 combines with J gene TRBJ2-7; 13 bases map to TRBD2. Germline lookup yields CDR1 SGHRS and CDR2 YFSETQ. The CDR3 length is 16 residues. V dropped 3 bases and J dropped 11; count of bases not matched to a gene: 14. This CDR3 reads CASSSRPGTSGNWEYF. The CDR3 DNA reads TGCGCCAGCAGCTCCCGTCCCGGGACTAGCGGGAATTGGGAGTACTTC.

J is TRBJ2-2 and V is TRBV28, with 11 bases identical to TRBD1. The CDR3 consists of 16 residues. From germline, CDR1 is MDHEN and CDR2 SYDVKM. Trimming removed 4 bases from V and 4 bases from J; junction bases left unmatched: 5. The CDR3 bases are TGTGCCAGCAGTTCCCCCGGGACAGGGGGCACCGGGGAGCTGTTTTTT. The encoded protein is CASSSPGTGGTGELFF.

The chain employs TRBV6-5 and TRBJ2-7, with TRBD1 identical over 9 bases. The germline V gene has CDR1 MNHEY and CDR2 SVGAGI. The CDR3 sequence is 14 residues long. J was trimmed by 2 bases and V by 3 bases; bases with no gene match: 2. The CDR3 spells CASSYGQGTYEQYF. The CDR3 DNA is TGTGCCAGCAGTTATGGACAGGGGACCTACGAGCAGTACTTC.

This chain links TRBV24-1 with TRBJ2-1; a possible D gene is TRBD2 (5 bases). Germline loops: CDR1 KGHDR, CDR2 SFDVKD. The CDR3 loop spans 13 amino acids. V was cut by 9 bases and J by 3 bases, with 11 bases left in between. CDR3 amino acids: CATEGLDYNEQFF. For the CDR3, the DNA is TGTGCCACCGAAGGACTGGACTACAATGAGCAGTTCTTC.

This chain links TRBV7-3 with TRBJ1-5; 9 bases are a match to TRBD1. This CDR3 comprises 13 residues. Germline V lookup: CDR1 SGHTA, CDR2 FQGTGA. V gave up 5 bases and J gave up 7 bases; unmatched junction bases: 3. Written as DNA, the CDR3 is TGTGCCAGCAGCGCCGGGACAGGGCAGCCCCAGCATTTT. It is translated as CASSAGTGQPQHF.

The chain carries TRBV18 and TRBJ1-2; D possibly corresponds to TRBD1 (5 bases). V was cut by 4 bases and J by 6 bases, with 18 bases left in between. The CDR3 spans 15 residues. CDR1 is KGHSH, CDR2 LQKENI, per germline. This CDR3 reads CASSLTLDSMDGYTF. The CDR3, as DNA: TGTGCCAGCTCACTAACCCTAGACAGTATGGATGGCTACACCTTC.

This clone was counted only a few times. The rearrangement uses TRBV5-4 and TRBJ1-5; D might be TRBD1 (6 bases). V was shortened by 2 bases and J by 0 bases, with 6 bases between the two germline ends. The length of the CDR3 is 14 residues. Germline V gene data show CDR1 as SGHNT and CDR2 as YYREEE (reference sequence). The CDR3 region has the DNA TGTGCCAGCAGCTTAGGGGGTAGCAATCAGCCCCAGCATTTT. Its protein product is CASSLGGSNQPQHF.

V and J are TRBV9 and TRBJ2-7, with TRBD1 as a possible D gene (6 bases). The germline V gene encodes CDR1 SGDLS and CDR2 YYNGEE. The CDR3 loop spans 16 amino acids. Deletions cut 3 bases from V and 2 bases from J, with 18 bases between. The CDR3 is CASSAQPGHFAYEQYF. DNA of the CDR3: TGTGCCAGCAGCGCTCAACCGGGACACTTCGCCTACGAGCAGTACTTC.

This clone appeared once. The V gene is TRBV5-1, the J gene TRBJ1-1; a possible D gene is TRBD1 (5 bases). Trimming stripped 0 bases from V and 4 bases from J, with 7 bases between. The CDR3 extends over 13 amino acids. Germline CDR1 SGHRS, CDR2 YFSETQ. For the CDR3, the DNA is TGCGCCAGCAGCTTGGATGGGGCCACTGAAGCTTTCTTT. This translates into CASSLDGATEAFF. The whole variable domain, remainder taken from reference TRBV5-1 and TRBJ1-1, is KAGVTQTPRYLIKTRGQQVTLSCSPISGHRSVSWYQQTPGQGLQFLFEYFSETQRNKGNFPGRFSGRQFSNSRSEMNVSTLELGDSALYLCASSLDGATEAFFGQGTRLTVV.

The rearrangement links TRBV28 to TRBJ1-2; 7 positions match TRBD1. The CDR3 totals 14 residues. Losses at the gene ends were 4 bases for V and 9 bases for J; bases not matched to a gene: 11. Germline V CDR1 and CDR2: MDHEN, SYDVKM. CDR3 DNA sequence: TGTGCCAGCAGTTCCCCTGGGACAGCCAGGCGCTACACCTTC. It codes for CASSSPGTARRYTF.

The chain couples TRBV18 to TRBJ2-5, with TRBD2 as a possible D gene (5 bases). CDR3 length: 14 residues. Germline values: CDR1 KGHSH, CDR2 LQKENI. The V gene lost 4 bases and the J gene lost 4 bases, with 13 bases spanning the gap. This CDR3 is CASSLSGIRETQYF. The DNA of the CDR3 is TGTGCCAGCTCACTCTCGGGAATTCGAGAGACCCAGTACTTC.

The CDR3 bases are TGTGCCAGTAGTATTGGCGGAAACACAGATACGCAGTATTTT. Translating it yields CASSIGGNTDTQYF. The J gene is TRBJ2-3, the V gene TRBV19; no definite D call. Trimming stripped 3 bases from V and 2 bases from J, with 9 bases between. Germline CDR1 LNHDA, CDR2 SQIVND (reference sequence). The CDR3 has 14 residues.

The rearrangement links TRBV27 to TRBJ1-5; TRBD1 matches 7 bases. J was trimmed by 5 bases and V by 5 bases; bases with no gene match: 3. Germline-derived CDR1 and CDR2 are MNHEY and SMNVEV (reference sequence). The CDR3 loop spans 13 amino acids. The CDR3 spells CASSLDRDQPQHF. CDR3 nucleotides: TGTGCCAGCAGTCTCGACAGGGATCAGCCCCAGCATTTT.

The chain is built from TRBV4-1 and TRBJ2-6; TRBD1 agrees at 11 bases. CDR1 and CDR2 from the germline V gene are MGHRA and YSYEKL. CDR3 size: 20 residues. Germline trimming cut 5 bases from V and 2 bases from J; bases unmatched to any gene: 14. CDR3 amino acids: CASSNRPRGTGGTGANVLTF. The CDR3 nucleotides are TGCGCCAGCAGCAACCGGCCGCGGGGGACAGGGGGAACTGGGGCCAACGTCCTGACTTTC.

The chain has TRBV10-3 and TRBJ2-7; the match to TRBD1 covers 11 bases. The ends lost 9 bases at V and 2 bases at J; junction bases unmatched: 6. Germline values: CDR1 ENHRY, CDR2 SYGVKD. The CDR3 totals 14 residues. CDR3 in amino acids: CAIWTGGSTYEQYF. The CDR3 nucleotides read TGTGCCATTTGGACAGGGGGCTCCACCTACGAGCAGTACTTC.

This chain joins TRBV11-2 and TRBJ2-5; D not resolved. This CDR3 contains 14 residues. Germline values: CDR1 SGHAT, CDR2 FQNNGV. The ends were cut back, 1 base at V and 2 bases at J, with 8 bases in the middle. CDR3 bases: TGTGCCAGCAGCTTAGCTCCGCGGCAAGAGACCCAGTACTTC. It is translated as CASSLAPRQETQYF.